The 22 T cell receptor beta chains below come from one sample, sequenced in a study of cytomegalovirus exposure and HLA in healthy donors. The PCR used 60 Vbeta and 13 Jbeta primers. Some clones are missing from TCRdb's copy, which holds only in-frame ones; the method was immunoSEQ multiplex PCR. Among 200,000 or so clones, about 84% were seen once, and the ten largest hold around 1.2%. Sequencing was performed on PBMCs. The receptors here all came from a human donor in good health.

This chain connects TRBV7-2 to TRBJ2-7; D gene ambiguous. The germline CDR1 and CDR2 sequences are SGHTA and FQGNSA. With 5 bases removed from V and 7 bases from J, the gap between germline ends came to 9 bases. This CDR3 comprises 11 residues. The CDR3 DNA is TGTGCCAGCAGCGACCTCGGGGAGCAGTACTTC. Residues: CASSDLGEQYF.

The gene calls are TRBV28 and TRBJ2-7; TRBD1 aligns across 9 bases. Unmatched junction bases numbered 5, after V lost 9 bases and J lost 5 bases. CDR1 and CDR2 from the germline V gene are MDHEN and SYDVKM. The CDR3 is 12 amino acids. The CDR3 nucleotides are TGTGCCAGAGGGACAGGGACCGACGAGCAGTACTTC. Translated, it gives CARGTGTDEQYF.

The chain uses TRBV10-3 and TRBJ2-7, with a weak D call TRBD1 (5 bases). Germline lookup yields CDR1 ENHRY and CDR2 SYGVKD. The CDR3 contains 12 residues. Between the trimmed V and J ends, which lost 0 bases and 6 bases, there was a span of 6 bases. CDR3 bases: TGTGCCATCAGTGAGTCCAGGGTCGAGCAGTACTTC. Protein product: CAISESRVEQYF.

The chain uses TRBV5-1 and TRBJ2-5; TRBD1 aligns across 8 bases. V lost 4 bases and J lost 2; bases outside the gene matches: 4. CDR1 and CDR2 from the germline V gene are SGHRS and YFSETQ. The CDR3 length is 14 residues. The CDR3 region is CASSPGDRQETQYF. The CDR3 DNA is TGCGCCAGCAGCCCCGGGGACAGGCAAGAGACCCAGTACTTC.

This chain uses TRBV5-3 with TRBJ2-7, with no clear D. TRBV5-3 is an ORF, and what it does is uncertain. V shed 4 bases and J shed 0 bases, with 11 bases lying between them. The CDR3 length is 14 residues. The CDR3 DNA sequence: TGTGCCAGAAGCAGTGGAGTCTTCTCCTACGAGCAGTACTTC. It specifies CARSSGVFSYEQYF.

The V call is TRBV7-2, the J call TRBJ2-7, with TRBD2 matching over 14 bases. The CDR3 is 18 amino acids. V lost 0 bases and J lost 0; bases outside the gene matches: 4. In germline, CDR1 is SGHTA, CDR2 FQGNSA. The CDR3 loop is CASSLARTSGGSSYEQYF. Written as DNA, the CDR3 is TGTGCCAGCAGCTTAGCGCGGACTAGCGGGGGGAGCTCCTACGAGCAGTACTTC.

V is TRBV28 and J is TRBJ2-4; possible D gene TRBD2, 6 bases. The CDR3 consists of 15 residues. Germline V gene lookup returns CDR1 MDHEN and CDR2 SYDVKM. V lost 6 bases, J lost 0 bases, and 12 bases lay in between. The CDR3 DNA follows: TGTGCCAGCAGCCACGGACTACTAGCCAAAAACATTCAGTACTTC. It specifies CASSHGLLAKNIQYF.

The chain uses TRBV6-6 and TRBJ2-7, with 8 bases fitting TRBD1. The CDR3 loop spans 16 amino acids. With V trimmed by 4 bases and J by 6 bases, 14 bases remained unmatched. Germline CDR1 and CDR2: MNHNY and SVGAGI (reference sequence). CDR3 protein: CASSSRTSGGATEQYF. CDR3 DNA sequence: TGTGCCAGCAGTTCTAGGACGTCAGGGGGCGCGACCGAGCAGTACTTC.

A single count supports this clone. V is TRBV6-5 and J is TRBJ1-3, with D unresolved. The CDR3 runs 14 residues. Germline V gene sequence: CDR1 MNHEY, CDR2 SVGAGI. V was trimmed by 4 bases and J by 1 base, leaving 8 bases between them. Here the CDR3 DNA reads TGTGCCAGCAGTTCCGCGGGGTCTGGAAACACCATATATTTT. As protein: CASSSAGSGNTIYF.

V is TRBV6-6 and J is TRBJ1-2; 7 bases line up with TRBD1. The CDR3 is 16 amino acids. The germline CDR1 and CDR2 sequences are MNHNY and SVGAGI (reference sequence). The ends lost 0 bases at V and 0 bases at J; junction bases unmatched: 4. The DNA of the CDR3 is TGTGCCAGCAGTTACTCGGGACAGCCGACTAACTATGGCTACACCTTC. Amino acid sequence: CASSYSGQPTNYGYTF.

This rearrangement joins TRBV27 to TRBJ1-1; TRBD1 might be the D (5 bases). The V end lost 6 bases, the J end lost 7 bases, and 9 bases lay between the germline ends. The CDR3 covers 11 residues. In germline, CDR1 is MNHEY, CDR2 SMNVEV (reference sequence). CDR3 region: CASRNRIEAFF. CDR3 DNA: TGTGCCAGCAGAAACAGGATTGAAGCTTTCTTT.

The chain carries TRBV19 and TRBJ2-3; perhaps TRBD1 as D (5 bases). This CDR3 comprises 15 residues. The V and J ends lost 3 bases and 2 bases respectively, with 12 bases between them. Germline V lookup: CDR1 LNHDA, CDR2 SQIVND (reference sequence). CDR3 protein: CASSMSGRNTDTQYF. The CDR3 DNA follows: TGTGCCAGTAGTATGTCAGGGCGGAACACAGATACGCAGTATTTT.

This chain joins TRBV29-1 and TRBJ2-1; 11 nucleotides align to TRBD2. This CDR3 contains 15 residues. Looked up from germline, CDR1 is SQVTM and CDR2 is ANQGSEA. J gave up 5 bases and V 6 bases, and 9 bases lay outside the gene matches. The CDR3 sequence: CSVGRLAGGNNEQFF. The CDR3 DNA reads TGCAGCGTCGGCCGCCTAGCGGGAGGCAACAATGAGCAGTTCTTC.

This rearrangement joins TRBV7-9 to TRBJ2-1; D is ambiguous. Between the trimmed V and J ends, which lost 5 bases and 8 bases, there was a span of 16 bases. CDR1 and CDR2 from the germline V gene are SEHNR and FQNEAQ (reference sequence). The CDR3 extends over 14 amino acids. In DNA, the CDR3 is TGTGCCAGCAGCCCCCTCGCCTGGCATGATGAGCAGTTCTTC. This codes for CASSPLAWHDEQFF.

The chain has TRBV14 and TRBJ2-1; D possibly corresponds to TRBD2 (6 bases). The CDR3 has 14 amino acids. The germline V gene has CDR1 SGHDN and CDR2 FVKESK. V lost 4 bases and J 9 bases, leaving 16 bases between the germline ends. The DNA for the CDR3 is TGTGCCAGCAGCCCCCACGGGGGACTCGGTGAGCAGTTCTTC. Encoded protein: CASSPHGGLGEQFF.

The CDR3 nucleotides read TGCGCCAGCGCCGTTACAGGGAGCTCCTACAATGAGCAGTTCTTC. Protein sequence: CASAVTGSSYNEQFF. This sequence joins TRBV4-1 and TRBJ2-1, with D possibly being TRBD1 (6 bases). Trimming stripped 8 bases from V and 0 bases from J, with 14 bases between. The CDR3 spans 15 residues. CDR1 and CDR2 from the germline V gene are MGHRA and YSYEKL.

This sequence joins TRBV5-1 and TRBJ1-4; maybe TRBD1 (5 bases). Per the germline V gene, CDR1 is SGHRS and CDR2 is YFSETQ. The V end lost 0 bases, the J end lost 8 bases, and 14 bases lay between the germline ends. The length of the CDR3 is 15 residues. The DNA of the CDR3 is TGCGCCAGCAGCTTGGCTGGAGGGGATAGGGAAAAACTGTTTTTT. Translating gives CASSLAGGDREKLFF.

The rearrangement links TRBV7-2 to TRBJ2-2; TRBD2 agrees at 8 bases. With 3 bases clipped from V and 5 bases from J, the junction kept 2 bases outside the gene matches. The CDR3 is made up of 14 amino acids. Per the germline V gene, CDR1 is SGHTA and CDR2 is FQGNSA. CDR3 loop: CASSFQRGTGELFF. Here the CDR3 DNA reads TGTGCCAGCAGCTTCCAGCGGGGGACCGGGGAGCTGTTTTTT. The full variable domain, in which reference TRBV7-2 and TRBJ2-2 provide the parts outside the CDR3, is GAGVSQSPSNKVTEKGKDVELRCDPISGHTALYWYRQSLGQGLEFLIYFQGNSAPDKSGLPSDRFSAERTGGSVSTLTIQRTQQEDSAVYLCASSFQRGTGELFFGEGSRLTVL.

V and J are TRBV29-1 and TRBJ2-5, with 8 positions matching TRBD2. Trimming cost V 3 bases and J 11 bases; bases outside gene matches: 11. Germline loops: CDR1 SQVTM, CDR2 ANQGSEA. This CDR3 region has 13 residues. CDR3 protein: CSVEMLSGGEQYF. The DNA of the CDR3 is TGCAGCGTTGAGATGTTATCGGGGGGGGAGCAGTACTTC.

This clone was seen once. The chain joins TRBV30 to TRBJ2-5; 8 nucleotides agree with TRBD1. The CDR3 has 13 residues. V shed 4 bases, J shed 1 base, and the junction held 2 bases outside the gene matches. Germline V lookup: CDR1 GTSNPN, CDR2 SVGIG (reference sequence). The CDR3 coding sequence is TGTGCCTGGAATGGACAGGGCCAAGAGACCCAGTACTTC. It yields the protein CAWNGQGQETQYF.

V usage is TRBV25-1 and J usage is TRBJ2-1, with a weak D call TRBD2 (6 bases). CDR1 and CDR2 (germline): MGHDK, SYGVNS. CDR3 length equals 11 residues. V was pared by 6 bases and J by 9 bases, with 9 bases between. The CDR3 sequence is CASRGEVEQFF. The CDR3 nucleotides read TGTGCCAGCAGAGGGGAGGTTGAGCAGTTCTTC.

CDR3 protein: CSVEESVPGNTIYF. As DNA, the CDR3 is TGCAGCGTTGAAGAATCAGTCCCTGGAAACACCATATATTTT. The chain recombines TRBV29-1 with TRBJ1-3; no clear D. Trimming removed 0 bases from V and 2 bases from J, with 8 bases in between. Germline V gene lookup returns CDR1 SQVTM and CDR2 ANQGSEA. CDR3 size: 14 residues.